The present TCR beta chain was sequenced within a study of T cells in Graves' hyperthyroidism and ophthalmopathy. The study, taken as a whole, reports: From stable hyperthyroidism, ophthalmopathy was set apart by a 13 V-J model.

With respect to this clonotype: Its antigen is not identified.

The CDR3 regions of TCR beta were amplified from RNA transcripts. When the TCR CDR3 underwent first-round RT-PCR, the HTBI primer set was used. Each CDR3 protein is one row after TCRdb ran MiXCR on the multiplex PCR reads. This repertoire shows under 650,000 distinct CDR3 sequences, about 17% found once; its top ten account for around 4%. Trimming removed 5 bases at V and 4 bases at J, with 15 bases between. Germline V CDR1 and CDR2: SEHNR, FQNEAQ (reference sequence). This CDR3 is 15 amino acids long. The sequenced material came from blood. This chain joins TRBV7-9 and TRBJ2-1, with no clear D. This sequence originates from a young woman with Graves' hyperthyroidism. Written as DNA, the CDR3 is TGTGCCAGCAGCCCGGCCCCGGCCTCTTACAATGAGCAGTTCTTC. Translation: CASSPAPASYNEQFF.